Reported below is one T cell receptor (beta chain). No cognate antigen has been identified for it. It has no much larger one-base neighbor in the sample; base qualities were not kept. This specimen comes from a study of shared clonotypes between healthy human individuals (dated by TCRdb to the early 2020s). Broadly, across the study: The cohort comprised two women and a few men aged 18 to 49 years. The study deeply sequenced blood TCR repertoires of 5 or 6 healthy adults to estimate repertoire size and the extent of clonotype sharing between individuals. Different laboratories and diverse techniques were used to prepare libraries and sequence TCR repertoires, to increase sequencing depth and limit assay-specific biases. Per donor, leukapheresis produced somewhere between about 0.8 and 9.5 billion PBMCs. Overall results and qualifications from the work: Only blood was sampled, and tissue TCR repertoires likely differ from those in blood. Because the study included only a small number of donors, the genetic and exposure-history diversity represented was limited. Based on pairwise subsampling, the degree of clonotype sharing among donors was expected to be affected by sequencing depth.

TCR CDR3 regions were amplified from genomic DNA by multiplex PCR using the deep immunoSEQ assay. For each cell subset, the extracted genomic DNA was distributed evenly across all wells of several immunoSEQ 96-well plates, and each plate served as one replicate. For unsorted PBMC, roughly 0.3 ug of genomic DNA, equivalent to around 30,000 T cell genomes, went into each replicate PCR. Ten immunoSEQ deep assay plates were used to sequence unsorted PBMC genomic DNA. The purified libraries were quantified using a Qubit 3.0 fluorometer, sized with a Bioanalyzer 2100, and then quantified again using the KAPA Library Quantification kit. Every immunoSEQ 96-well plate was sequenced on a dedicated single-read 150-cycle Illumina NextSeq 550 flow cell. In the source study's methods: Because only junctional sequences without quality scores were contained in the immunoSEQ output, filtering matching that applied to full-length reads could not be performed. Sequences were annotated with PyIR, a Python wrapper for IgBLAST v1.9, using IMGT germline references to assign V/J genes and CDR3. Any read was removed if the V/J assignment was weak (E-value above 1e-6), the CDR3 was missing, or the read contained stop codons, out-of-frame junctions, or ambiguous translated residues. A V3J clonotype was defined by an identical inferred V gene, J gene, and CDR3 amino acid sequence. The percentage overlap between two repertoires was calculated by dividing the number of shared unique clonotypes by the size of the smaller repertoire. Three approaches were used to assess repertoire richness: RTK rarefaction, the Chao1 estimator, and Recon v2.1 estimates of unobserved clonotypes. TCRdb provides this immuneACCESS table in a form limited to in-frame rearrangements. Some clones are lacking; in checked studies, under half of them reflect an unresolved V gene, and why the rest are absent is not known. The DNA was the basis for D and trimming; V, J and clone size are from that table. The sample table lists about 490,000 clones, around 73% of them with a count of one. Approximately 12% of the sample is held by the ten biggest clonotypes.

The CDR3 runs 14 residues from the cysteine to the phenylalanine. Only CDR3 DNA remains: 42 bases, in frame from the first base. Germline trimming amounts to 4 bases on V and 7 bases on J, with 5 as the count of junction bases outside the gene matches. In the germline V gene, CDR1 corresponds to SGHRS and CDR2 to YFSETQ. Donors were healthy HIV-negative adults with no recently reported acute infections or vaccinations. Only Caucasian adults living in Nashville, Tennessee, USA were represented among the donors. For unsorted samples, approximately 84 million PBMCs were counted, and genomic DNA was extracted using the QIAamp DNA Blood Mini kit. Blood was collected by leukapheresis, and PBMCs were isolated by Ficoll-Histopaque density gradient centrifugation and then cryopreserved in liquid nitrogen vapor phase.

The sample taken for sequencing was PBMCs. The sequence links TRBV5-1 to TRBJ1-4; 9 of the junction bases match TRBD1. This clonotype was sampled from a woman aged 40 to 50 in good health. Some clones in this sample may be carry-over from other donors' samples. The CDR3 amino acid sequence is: CASSPDRGSEKLFF. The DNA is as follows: TGCGCCAGCAGCCCGGACAGGGGCTCTGAAAAACTGTTTTTT.